These T cell receptor beta chains were read from a single sample in a study of OX40 agonist ivuxolimab in advanced cancers. Generated by immunoSEQ multiplex PCR, the TCRdb table keeps only in-frame clones and is missing some. The repertoire consists of 30,000 to 45,000 clones, with around 87% occurring once and the leading ten covering approximately 32%. The material sequenced was CD4+ or CD8+ T cells sorted from blood, taken in a trial of the OX40 agonist ivuxolimab. These receptors all stem from an adult with an advanced solid tumor such as melanoma, head and neck, liver or kidney cancer. The CDR3 runs from the conserved cysteine through the conserved F or W. D genes are given only for firm matches. A row's size may be missing; if present it is once, few, many or a size class.

TRBD1	TRBV9	TRBJ2-7	-	TGTGCCAGCAGCCGGGACAGAAACTACGAGCAGTACTTC	CASSRDRNYEQYF
-	TRBV19	TRBJ1-1	-	TGTGCCAGTAGCCTCAAAACGGGGAACACTGAAGCTTTCTTT	CASSLKTGNTEAFF
-	TRBV14	TRBJ1-4	-	TGTGCCAGCAGCCAACCCGGGACCCCAAAGGGTGAAAAACTGTTTTTT	CASSQPGTPKGEKLFF
TRBD1	TRBV4-1	TRBJ1-1	-	TGCGCCAGCAGCGAATTCGACAGGGACACTGAAGCTTTCTTT	CASSEFDRDTEAFF
-	TRBV11-2	TRBJ2-7	-	TGTGCCAGCAGCCGTCGGGACGGATCCTACGAGCAGTACTTC	CASSRRDGSYEQYF
-	TRBV5-1	TRBJ2-7	-	TGCGCCAGCAGCTTGGAGCTGCTGAGCGAGCAGTACTTC	CASSLELLSEQYF
-	TRBV5-1	TRBJ1-4	once	TGCGCCAGCAGCACCGGGACGACAAATGAAAAACTGTTTTTT	CASSTGTTNEKLFF
-	TRBV5-8	TRBJ1-4	-	TGTGCCAGCAGCTTGGGGCCATGGGAGGAAAAACTGTTTTTT	CASSLGPWEEKLFF
TRBD2	TRBV2	TRBJ2-2	once	TGTGCCAGCCCGTCCGGGACTAGCACAGCCGGGGAGCTGTTTTTT	CASPSGTSTAGELFF
-	TRBV30	TRBJ1-1	-	TGTGCCTGGAGGGGACTGTATCTGGGGAACACTGAAGCTTTCTTT	CAWRGLYLGNTEAFF
-	TRBV7-9	TRBJ1-2	few	TGTGCCAGCACAGGGGCCCTTAACTATGGCTACACCTTC	CASTGALNYGYTF
TRBD1	TRBV5-6	TRBJ2-5	-	TGTGCCAGCAGCTTGACAGGGGGAGAGACCCAGTACTTC	CASSLTGGETQYF
TRBD2	TRBV10-3	TRBJ2-7	once	TGTGCCATCAGGGGACTAGCGGGGGGCTACGAGCAGTACTTC	CAIRGLAGGYEQYF
-	TRBV28	TRBJ1-4	-	TGTGCCAGCAGTTTGGGTGGGATAAATGAAAAACTGTTTTTT	CASSLGGINEKLFF
TRBD2	TRBV19	TRBJ2-7	few	TGTGCCAGTAGCCCCGGACTAGTGTCCTACGAGCAGTACTTC	CASSPGLVSYEQYF
-	TRBV15	TRBJ1-5	-	TGTGCCACCAGTCTAGACACGGTCAATCAGCCCCAGCATTTT	CATSLDTVNQPQHF
-	TRBV19	TRBJ1-1	-	TGTGCCAGTAGTATGGCTAGAGGGTTGATGAACACTGAAGCTTTCTTT	CASSMARGLMNTEAFF
TRBD1	TRBV5-1	TRBJ2-7	-	TGCGCCAGCGGGGGCGGACAGGGAGTCTCCGAGCAGTACTTC	CASGGGQGVSEQYF
-	TRBV11-2	TRBJ1-2	-	TGTGCCAGCAGCCGAACGGGACCCCATGGCTACACCTTC	CASSRTGPHGYTF
TRBD2	TRBV5-8	TRBJ2-1	-	TGTGCCAGTAGAACGGCGGGGGGTATGGTAGACAATGAGCAGTTCTTC	CASRTAGGMVDNEQFF
-	TRBV11-2	TRBJ2-3	-	TGTGCCAGCAGCTCTGTTATAGATACGCAGTATTTT	CASSSVIDTQYF
-	TRBV19	TRBJ2-2	few	TGTGCCAGTAGAGGCCAGACCACCGGGGAGCTGTTTTTT	CASRGQTTGELFF
TRBD1	TRBV18	TRBJ2-5	-	TGTGCCAGCGGCCGGGACAGGGAGGAGACCCAGTACTTC	CASGRDREETQYF
-	TRBV6-1	TRBJ2-3	-	TGTGCCAGCTGTGAAATTAGCACAGATACGCAGTATTTT	CASCEISTDTQYF
-	TRBV6-1	TRBJ1-5	-	TGTGCCAGCAGTGCGACAGCCGCTTATAGCAATCAGCCCCAGCATTTT	CASSATAAYSNQPQHF
-	TRBV7-9	TRBJ2-7	-	TGTGCCAGCAGCCCAGCCTACGAGCAGTACTTC	CASSPAYEQYF
-	TRBV4-2	TRBJ1-2	-	TGTGCCAGCAGCCAAGATATGCCTGCCCAGAGCGGCTACACCTTC	CASSQDMPAQSGYTF
-	TRBV30	TRBJ1-5	few	TGTGCCTGGAGTGGAGGGAGTAATCAGCCCCAGCATTTT	CAWSGGSNQPQHF
-	TRBV7-9	TRBJ1-5	-	TGTGCCAGCAGCTCAGGGCGGGTACAGGGCAATCAGCCCCAGCATTTT	CASSSGRVQGNQPQHF
-	TRBV5-4	TRBJ2-6	-	TGTGCCAGCAGCCCGTGGTCTCGGAGAACTGGGGCCAACGTCCTGACTTTC	CASSPWSRRTGANVLTF
-	TRBV2	TRBJ1-1	-	TGTGCCAGTGACCTGCCGGGGAACACTGAAGCTTTCTTT	CASDLPGNTEAFF
TRBD2	TRBV9	TRBJ2-2	-	TGTGCCAGCAACCTGCGGGGGGCCGGGGAGCTGTTTTTT	CASNLRGAGELFF
-	TRBV28	TRBJ2-3	-	TGTGCCAGCAGGGGTGTGCGGGACGAGACAGATACGCAGTATTTT	CASRGVRDETDTQYF
TRBD2	TRBV9	TRBJ2-1	-	TGTGCCAGCAGCGTAGGCGGTAGCGGGGTGAACAATGAGCAGTTCTTC	CASSVGGSGVNNEQFF
-	TRBV2	TRBJ2-5	-	TGTGCCAGCGGGCTGAACAGTAAAGAGACCCAGTACTTC	CASGLNSKETQYF
-	TRBV4-1	TRBJ2-1	-	TGCGCCAGCAGCCAAGTAGGCATACCCAATGAGCAGTTCTTC	CASSQVGIPNEQFF
-	TRBV10-1	TRBJ1-4	-	TGCGCCAGCAGTGAGTCGACGGCAGGGGCCGGAAAACTGTTTTTT	CASSESTAGAGKLFF
-	TRBV28	TRBJ1-2	-	TGTGCCAGCAGCACCACGGGGGTAGGTTTTAATGGTGGCTACACCTTC	CASSTTGVGFNGGYTF
-	TRBV11-2	TRBJ1-1	-	TGTGCCAGCAGCCTTGACAGATTGAACACTGAAGCTTTCTTT	CASSLDRLNTEAFF
-	TRBV9	TRBJ1-3	-	TGTGCCAGCAGCGTAGAGCTGACCCGCTCTGGAAACACCATATATTTT	CASSVELTRSGNTIYF
TRBD1	TRBV11-2	TRBJ2-7	-	TGTGCCAGCAGCTCTCAACAGGGGGCGAGTTCGGAGCAGTACTTC	CASSSQQGASSEQYF
-	TRBV28	TRBJ2-3	-	TGTGCCAGCAGGGGGACAGATACGCAGTATTTT	CASRGTDTQYF